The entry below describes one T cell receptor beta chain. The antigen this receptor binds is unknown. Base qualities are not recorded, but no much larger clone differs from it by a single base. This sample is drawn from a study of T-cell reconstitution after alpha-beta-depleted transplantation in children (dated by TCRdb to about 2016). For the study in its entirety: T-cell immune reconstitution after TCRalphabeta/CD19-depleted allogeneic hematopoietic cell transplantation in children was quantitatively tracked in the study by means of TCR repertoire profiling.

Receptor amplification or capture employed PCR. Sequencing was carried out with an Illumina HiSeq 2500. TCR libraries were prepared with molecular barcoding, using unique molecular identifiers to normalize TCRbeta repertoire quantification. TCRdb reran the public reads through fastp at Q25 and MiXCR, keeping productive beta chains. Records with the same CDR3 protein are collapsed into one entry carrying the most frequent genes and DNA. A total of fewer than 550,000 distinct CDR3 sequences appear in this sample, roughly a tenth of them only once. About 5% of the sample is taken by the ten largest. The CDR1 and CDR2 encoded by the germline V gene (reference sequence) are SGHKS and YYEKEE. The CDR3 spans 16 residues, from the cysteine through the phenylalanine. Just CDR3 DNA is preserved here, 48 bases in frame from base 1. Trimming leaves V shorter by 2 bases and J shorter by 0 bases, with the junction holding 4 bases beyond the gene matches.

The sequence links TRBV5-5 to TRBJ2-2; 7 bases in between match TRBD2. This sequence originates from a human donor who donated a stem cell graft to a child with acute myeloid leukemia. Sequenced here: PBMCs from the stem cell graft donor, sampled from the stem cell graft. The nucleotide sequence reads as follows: TGTGCCAGCAGCTTCTCTAGCGGCGCGAACACCGGGGAGCTGTTTTTT. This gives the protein CASSFSSGANTGELFF.